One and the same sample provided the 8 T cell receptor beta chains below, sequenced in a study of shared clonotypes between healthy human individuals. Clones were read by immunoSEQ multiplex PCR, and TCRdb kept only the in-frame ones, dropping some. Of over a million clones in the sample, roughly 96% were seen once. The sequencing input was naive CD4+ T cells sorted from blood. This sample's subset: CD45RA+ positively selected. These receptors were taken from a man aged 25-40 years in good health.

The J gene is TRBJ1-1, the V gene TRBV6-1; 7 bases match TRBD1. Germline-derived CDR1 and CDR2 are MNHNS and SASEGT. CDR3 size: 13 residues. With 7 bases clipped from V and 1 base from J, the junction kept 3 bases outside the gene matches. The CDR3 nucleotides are TGTGCCAGCACCGGGACAGCGAACACTGAAGCTTTCTTT. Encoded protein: CASTGTANTEAFF.

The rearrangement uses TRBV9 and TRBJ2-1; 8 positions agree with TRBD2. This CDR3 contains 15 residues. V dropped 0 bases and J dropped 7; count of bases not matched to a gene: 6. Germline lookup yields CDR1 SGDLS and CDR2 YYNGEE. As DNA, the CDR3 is TGTGCCAGCAGCGTAGGCGGGAGGATTGGGAATGAGCAGTTCTTC. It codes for CASSVGGRIGNEQFF.

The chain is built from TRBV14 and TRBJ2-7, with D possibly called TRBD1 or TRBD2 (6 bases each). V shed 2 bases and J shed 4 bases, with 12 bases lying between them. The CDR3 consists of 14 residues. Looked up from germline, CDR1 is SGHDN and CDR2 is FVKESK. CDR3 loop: CASSQIRGPYEQYF. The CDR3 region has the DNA TGTGCCAGCAGCCAAATCCGGGGGCCGTACGAGCAGTACTTC. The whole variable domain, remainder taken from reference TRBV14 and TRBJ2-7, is EAGVTQFPSHSVIEKGQTVTLRCDPISGHDNLYWYRRVMGKEIKFLLHFVKESKQDESGMPNNRFLAERTGGTYSTLKVQPAELEDSGVYFCASSQIRGPYEQYFGPGTRLTVT.

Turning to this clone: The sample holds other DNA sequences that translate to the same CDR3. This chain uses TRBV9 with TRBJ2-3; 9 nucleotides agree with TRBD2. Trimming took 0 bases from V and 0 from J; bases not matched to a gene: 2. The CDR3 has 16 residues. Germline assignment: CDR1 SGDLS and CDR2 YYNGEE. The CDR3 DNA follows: TGTGCCAGCAGCGTAGCGGGACTAGCCAGCACAGATACGCAGTATTTT. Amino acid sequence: CASSVAGLASTDTQYF.

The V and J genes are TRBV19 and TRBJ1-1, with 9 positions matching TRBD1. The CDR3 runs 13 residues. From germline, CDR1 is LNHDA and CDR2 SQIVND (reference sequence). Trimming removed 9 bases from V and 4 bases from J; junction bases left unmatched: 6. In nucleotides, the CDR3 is TGTGCCAGCGGGGACAGGGTGAGCACTGAAGCTTTCTTT. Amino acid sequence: CASGDRVSTEAFF. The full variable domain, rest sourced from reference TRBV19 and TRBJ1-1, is DGGITQSPKYLFRKEGQNVTLSCEQNLNHDAMYWYRQDPGQGLRLIYYSQIVNDFQKGDIAEGYSVSREKKESFPLTVTSAQKNPTAFYLCASGDRVSTEAFFGQGTRLTVV.

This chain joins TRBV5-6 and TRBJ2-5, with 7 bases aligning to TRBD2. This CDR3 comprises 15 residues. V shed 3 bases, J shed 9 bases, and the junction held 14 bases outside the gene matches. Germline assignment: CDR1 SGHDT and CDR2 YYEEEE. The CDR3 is CASSSRTRVGVPQYF. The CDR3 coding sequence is TGTGCCAGCAGCTCGAGGACTAGAGTAGGGGTTCCCCAGTACTTC.

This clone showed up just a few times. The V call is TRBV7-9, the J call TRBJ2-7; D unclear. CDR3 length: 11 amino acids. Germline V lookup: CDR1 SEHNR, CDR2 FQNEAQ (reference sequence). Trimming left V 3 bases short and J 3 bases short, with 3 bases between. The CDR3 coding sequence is TGTGCCAGCAGCTTCGTCTACGAGCAGTACTTC. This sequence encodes CASSFVYEQYF.

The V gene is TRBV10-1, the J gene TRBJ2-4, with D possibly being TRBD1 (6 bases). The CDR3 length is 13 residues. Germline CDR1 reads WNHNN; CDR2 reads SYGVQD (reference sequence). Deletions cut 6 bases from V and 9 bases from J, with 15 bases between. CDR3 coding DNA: TGCGCCAGCAGCAGCACAATAGGGGGCATTCAGTACTTC. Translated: CASSSTIGGIQYF.